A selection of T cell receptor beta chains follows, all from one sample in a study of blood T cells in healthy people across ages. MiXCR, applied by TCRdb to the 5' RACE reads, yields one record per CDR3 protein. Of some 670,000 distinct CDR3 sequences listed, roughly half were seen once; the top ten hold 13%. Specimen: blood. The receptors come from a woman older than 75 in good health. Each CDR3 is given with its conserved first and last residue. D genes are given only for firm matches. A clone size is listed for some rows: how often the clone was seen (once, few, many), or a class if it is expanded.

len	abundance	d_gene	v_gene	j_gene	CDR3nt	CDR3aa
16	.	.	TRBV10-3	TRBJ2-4	TGTGCCATCAGTGATTCATCGGCAGGGAGCGGAAACATTCAGTACTTC	CAISDSSAGSGNIQYF
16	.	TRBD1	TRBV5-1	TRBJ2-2	TGCGCCAGCAGCTTACAGGGGAATTGGGCCACCGGGGAGCTGTTTTTT	CASSLQGNWATGELFF
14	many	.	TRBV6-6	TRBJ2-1	TGTGCCAGCAGTTACGGTAGCGGCTACAATGAGCAGTTCTTC	CASSYGSGYNEQFF
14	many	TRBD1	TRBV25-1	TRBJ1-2	TGTGCCAGCAGTGAACGCAGGGGGAACTATGGCTACACCTTC	CASSERRGNYGYTF
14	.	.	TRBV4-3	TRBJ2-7	TGCGCCAGCAGCCAAGACGGAAACTTTTACGAGCAGTACTTC	CASSQDGNFYEQYF
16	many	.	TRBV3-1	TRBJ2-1	TGTGCCAGCAGCCAGACTCCAGAGGGCTCGTACAATGAGCAGTTCTTC	CASSQTPEGSYNEQFF
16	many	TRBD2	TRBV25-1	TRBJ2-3	TGTGCCAGCAGTGAATTACAGCGGGGTTTCACAGATACGCAGTATTTT	CASSELQRGFTDTQYF
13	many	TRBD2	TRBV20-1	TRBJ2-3	TGCAGCGGTCTAGCGGGAGTCGGAGATACGCAGTATTTT	CSGLAGVGDTQYF
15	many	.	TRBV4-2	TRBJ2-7	TGTGCCAGCAGCCAAGATTGGGCTAGCTCCTACGAGCAGTACTTC	CASSQDWASSYEQYF
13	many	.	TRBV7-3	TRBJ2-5	TGTGCCAGCAGCTTTGGACCGGGAGAGACCCAGTACTTC	CASSFGPGETQYF
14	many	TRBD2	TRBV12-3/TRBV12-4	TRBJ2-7	TGTGCCAGCAGTTTTCTCGGGACTACCTACGAGCAGTACTTC	CASSFLGTTYEQYF
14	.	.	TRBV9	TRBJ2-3	TGTGCCAGCAGCGTCTCGGCCCTCACAGATACGCAGTATTTT	CASSVSALTDTQYF
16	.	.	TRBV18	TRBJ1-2	TGTGCCAGCTCACCACCCGCCACCGGGGCAACCTATGGCTACACCTTC	CASSPPATGATYGYTF
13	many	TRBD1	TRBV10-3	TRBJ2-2	TGTGCCGCTGGACAGGTCGGGACCGGGGAGCTGTTTTTT	CAAGQVGTGELFF
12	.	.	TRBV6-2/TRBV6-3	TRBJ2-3	TGTGCCAGCAGCGGAGACAGAGATACGCAGTATTTT	CASSGDRDTQYF
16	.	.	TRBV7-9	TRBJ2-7	TGTGCCAGCAGCCCCCTCGGCGGGGCGAAATACAATGAGCAGTACTTC	CASSPLGGAKYNEQYF
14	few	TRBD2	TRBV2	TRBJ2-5	TGTGCCAGCAGTGAAGCGAGCGGGGAGGGGACCCAGTACTTC	CASSEASGEGTQYF